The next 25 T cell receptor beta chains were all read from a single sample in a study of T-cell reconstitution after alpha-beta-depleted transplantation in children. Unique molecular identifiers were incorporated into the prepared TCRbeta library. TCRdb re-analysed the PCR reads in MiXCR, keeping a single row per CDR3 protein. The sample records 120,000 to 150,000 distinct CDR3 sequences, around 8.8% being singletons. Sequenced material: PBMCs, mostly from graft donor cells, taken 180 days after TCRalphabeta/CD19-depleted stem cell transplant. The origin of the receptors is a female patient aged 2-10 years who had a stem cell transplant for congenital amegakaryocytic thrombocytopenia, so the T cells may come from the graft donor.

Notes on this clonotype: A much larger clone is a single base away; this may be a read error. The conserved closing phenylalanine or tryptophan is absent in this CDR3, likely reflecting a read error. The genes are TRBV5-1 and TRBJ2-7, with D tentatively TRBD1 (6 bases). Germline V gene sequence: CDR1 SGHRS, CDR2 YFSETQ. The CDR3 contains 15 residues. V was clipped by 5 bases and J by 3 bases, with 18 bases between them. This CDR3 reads CASRRNRTENYEQYL. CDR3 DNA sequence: TGCGCCAGCAGAAGAAATAGGACAGAGAACTACGAGCAGTACTTG.

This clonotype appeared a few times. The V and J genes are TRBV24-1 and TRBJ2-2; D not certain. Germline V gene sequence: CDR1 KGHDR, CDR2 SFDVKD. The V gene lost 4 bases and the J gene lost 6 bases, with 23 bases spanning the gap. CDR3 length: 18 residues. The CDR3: CATSDAPPSGDLAGELFF. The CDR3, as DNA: TGTGCCACCAGTGACGCTCCCCCCTCAGGTGATCTGGCCGGGGAGCTGTTTTTT.

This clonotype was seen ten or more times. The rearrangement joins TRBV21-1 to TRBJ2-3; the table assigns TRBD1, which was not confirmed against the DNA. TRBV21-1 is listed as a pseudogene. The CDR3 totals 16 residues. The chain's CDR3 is CASSKGWRGSTDTQYF. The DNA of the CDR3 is TGTGCCAGCAGCAAAGGTTGGCGGGGGAGCACAGATACGCAGTATTTT.

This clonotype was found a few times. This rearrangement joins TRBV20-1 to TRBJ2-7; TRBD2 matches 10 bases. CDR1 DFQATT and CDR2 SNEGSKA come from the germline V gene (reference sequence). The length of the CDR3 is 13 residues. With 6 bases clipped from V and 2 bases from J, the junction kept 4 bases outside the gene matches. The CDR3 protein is CSAPSGSPYEQYF. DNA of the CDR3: TGCAGTGCCCCTAGCGGGAGCCCCTACGAGCAGTACTTC.

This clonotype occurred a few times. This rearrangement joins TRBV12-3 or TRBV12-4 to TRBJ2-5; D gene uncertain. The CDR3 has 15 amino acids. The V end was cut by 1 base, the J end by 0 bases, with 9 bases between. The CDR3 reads CASSLVRSYQETQYF. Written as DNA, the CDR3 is TGTGCCAGCAGTTTAGTCAGGTCGTACCAAGAGACCCAGTACTTC.

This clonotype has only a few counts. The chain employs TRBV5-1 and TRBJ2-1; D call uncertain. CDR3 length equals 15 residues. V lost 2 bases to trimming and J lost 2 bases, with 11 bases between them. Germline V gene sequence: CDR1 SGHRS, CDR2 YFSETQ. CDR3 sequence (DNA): TGCGCCAGCAGCTTCTCGTTACCTACCTACAATGAGCAGTTCTTC. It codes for CASSFSLPTYNEQFF.

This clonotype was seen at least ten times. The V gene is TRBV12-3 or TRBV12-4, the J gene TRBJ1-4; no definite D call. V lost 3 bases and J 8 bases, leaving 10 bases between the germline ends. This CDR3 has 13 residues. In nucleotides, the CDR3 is TGTGCCAGCAGTTTGGGGTGGTACGAAAAACTGTTTTTT. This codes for CASSLGWYEKLFF.

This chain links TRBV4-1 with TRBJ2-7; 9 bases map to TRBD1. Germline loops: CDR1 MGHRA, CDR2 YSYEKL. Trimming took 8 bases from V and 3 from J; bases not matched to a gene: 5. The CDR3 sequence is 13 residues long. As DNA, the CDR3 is TGCGCCAGCCTCCAGGACAGGGGCTACGAGCAGTACTTC. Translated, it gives CASLQDRGYEQYF.

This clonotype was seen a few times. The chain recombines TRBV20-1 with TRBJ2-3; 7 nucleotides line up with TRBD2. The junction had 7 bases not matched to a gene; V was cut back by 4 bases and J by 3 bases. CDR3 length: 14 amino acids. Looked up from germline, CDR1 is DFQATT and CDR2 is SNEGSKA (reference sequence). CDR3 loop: CSATVGGRTDTQYF. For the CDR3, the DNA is TGCAGTGCTACCGTAGGCGGGAGAACAGATACGCAGTATTTT.

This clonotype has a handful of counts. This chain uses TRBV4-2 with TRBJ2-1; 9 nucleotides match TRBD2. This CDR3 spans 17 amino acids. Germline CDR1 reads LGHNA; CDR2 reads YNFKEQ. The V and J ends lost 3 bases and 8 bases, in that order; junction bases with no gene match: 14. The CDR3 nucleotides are TGTGCCAGCAGCCACCTCAATCTAGCGGGAAGGTCAGATGAGCAGTTCTTC. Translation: CASSHLNLAGRSDEQFF.

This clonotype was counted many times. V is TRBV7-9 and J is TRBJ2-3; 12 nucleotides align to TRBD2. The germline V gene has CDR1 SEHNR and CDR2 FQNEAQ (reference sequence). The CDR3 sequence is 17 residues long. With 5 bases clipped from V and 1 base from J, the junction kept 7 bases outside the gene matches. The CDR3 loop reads CASSDLAGGPGTDTQYF. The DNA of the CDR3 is TGTGCCAGCAGCGATCTAGCGGGAGGGCCCGGCACAGATACGCAGTATTTT.

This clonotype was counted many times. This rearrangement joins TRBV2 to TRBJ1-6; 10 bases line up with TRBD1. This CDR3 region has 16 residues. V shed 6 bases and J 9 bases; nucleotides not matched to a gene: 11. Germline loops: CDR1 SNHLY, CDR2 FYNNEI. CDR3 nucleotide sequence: TGTGCCAGCAGCCGATGGGACAGGGGACTAGGTTCACCCCTCCACTTT. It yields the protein CASSRWDRGLGSPLHF.

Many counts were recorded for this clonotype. The CDR3: CASSPNLWLKGFTEAFF. CDR3 bases: TGTGCCAGCAGTCCGAACCTTTGGTTGAAGGGGTTTACTGAAGCTTTCTTT. This rearrangement joins TRBV12-3 or TRBV12-4 to TRBJ1-1; maybe TRBD1 (5 bases). V lost 5 bases to trimming and J lost 5 bases, with 24 bases between them. The CDR3 length is 17 residues.

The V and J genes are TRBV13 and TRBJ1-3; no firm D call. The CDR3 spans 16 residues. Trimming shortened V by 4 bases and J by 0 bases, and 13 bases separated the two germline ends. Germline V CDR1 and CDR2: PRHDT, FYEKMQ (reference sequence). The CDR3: CASSSVRQGSGNTIYF. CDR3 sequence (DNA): TGTGCCAGCAGCTCGGTGCGGCAAGGCTCTGGAAACACCATATATTTT.

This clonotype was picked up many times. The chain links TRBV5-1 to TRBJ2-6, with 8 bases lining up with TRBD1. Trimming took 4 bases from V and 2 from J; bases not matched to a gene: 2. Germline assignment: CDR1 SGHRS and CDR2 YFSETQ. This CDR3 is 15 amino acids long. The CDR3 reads CASSRTGTGANVLTF. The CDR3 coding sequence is TGCGCCAGCAGCCGGACAGGGACTGGGGCCAACGTCCTGACTTTC.

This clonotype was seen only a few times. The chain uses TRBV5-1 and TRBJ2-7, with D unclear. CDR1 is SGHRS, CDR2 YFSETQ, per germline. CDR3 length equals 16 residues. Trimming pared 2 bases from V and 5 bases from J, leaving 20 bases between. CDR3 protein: CASSFSEQSGFHEQYF. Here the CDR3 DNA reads TGCGCCAGCAGCTTTAGTGAGCAGAGTGGGTTCCACGAGCAGTACTTC. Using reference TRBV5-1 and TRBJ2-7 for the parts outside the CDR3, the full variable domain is KAGVTQTPRYLIKTRGQQVTLSCSPISGHRSVSWYQQTPGQGLQFLFEYFSETQRNKGNFPGRFSGRQFSNSRSEMNVSTLELGDSALYLCASSFSEQSGFHEQYFGPGTRLTVT.

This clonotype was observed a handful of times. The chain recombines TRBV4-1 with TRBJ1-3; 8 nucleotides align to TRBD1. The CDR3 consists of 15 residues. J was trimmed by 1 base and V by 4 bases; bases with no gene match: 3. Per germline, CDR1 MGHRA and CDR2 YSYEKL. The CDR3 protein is CASSRDRSSGNTIYF. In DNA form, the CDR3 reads TGCGCCAGCAGCCGGGACAGGAGTTCTGGAAACACCATATATTTT.

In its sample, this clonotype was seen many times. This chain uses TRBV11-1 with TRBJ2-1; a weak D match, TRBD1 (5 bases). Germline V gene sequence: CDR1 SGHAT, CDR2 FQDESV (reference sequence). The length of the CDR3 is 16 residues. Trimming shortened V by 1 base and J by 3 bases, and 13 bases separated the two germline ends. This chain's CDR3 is CASSLVGRRGYNEQFF. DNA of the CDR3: TGTGCCAGCAGCTTAGTGGGGCGCCGCGGCTACAATGAGCAGTTCTTC.

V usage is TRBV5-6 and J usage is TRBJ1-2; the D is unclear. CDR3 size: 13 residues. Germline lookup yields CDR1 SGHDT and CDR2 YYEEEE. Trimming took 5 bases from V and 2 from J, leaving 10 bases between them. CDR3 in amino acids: CASSTWGNYGYTF. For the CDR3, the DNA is TGTGCCAGCAGTACTTGGGGAAACTATGGCTACACCTTC.

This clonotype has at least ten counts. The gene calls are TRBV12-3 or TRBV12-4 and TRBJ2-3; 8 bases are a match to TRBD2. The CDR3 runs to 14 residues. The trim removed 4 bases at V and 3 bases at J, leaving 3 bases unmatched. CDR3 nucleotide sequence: TGTGCCAGCAGTTACCGGGGGGGGACAGATACGCAGTATTTT. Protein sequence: CASSYRGGTDTQYF.

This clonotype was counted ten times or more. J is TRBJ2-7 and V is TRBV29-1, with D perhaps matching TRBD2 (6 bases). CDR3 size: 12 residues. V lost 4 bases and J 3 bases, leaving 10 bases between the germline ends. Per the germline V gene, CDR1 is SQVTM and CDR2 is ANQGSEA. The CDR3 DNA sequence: TGCAGCGTTGTAGGGAGGCGCTACGAGCAGTACTTC. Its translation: CSVVGRRYEQYF.

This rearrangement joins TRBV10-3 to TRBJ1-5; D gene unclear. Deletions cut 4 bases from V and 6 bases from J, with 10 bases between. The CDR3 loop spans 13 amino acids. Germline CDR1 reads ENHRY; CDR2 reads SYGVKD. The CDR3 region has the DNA TGTGCCATCAGTGTTGACATAATTCAGCCCCAGCATTTT. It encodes CAISVDIIQPQHF.

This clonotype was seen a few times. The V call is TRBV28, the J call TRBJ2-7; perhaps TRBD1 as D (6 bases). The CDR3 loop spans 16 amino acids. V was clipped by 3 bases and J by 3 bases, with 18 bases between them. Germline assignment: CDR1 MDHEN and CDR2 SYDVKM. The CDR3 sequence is CASSFFLGTNFYEQYF. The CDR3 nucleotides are TGTGCCAGCAGTTTTTTCTTAGGGACAAACTTCTACGAGCAGTACTTC.

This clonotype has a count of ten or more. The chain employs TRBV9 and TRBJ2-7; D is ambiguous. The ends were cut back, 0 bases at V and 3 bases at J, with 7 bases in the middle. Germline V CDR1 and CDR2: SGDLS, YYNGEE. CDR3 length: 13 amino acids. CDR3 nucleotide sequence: TGTGCCAGCAGCGTAGACCCTGGCTACGAGCAGTACTTC. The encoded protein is CASSVDPGYEQYF. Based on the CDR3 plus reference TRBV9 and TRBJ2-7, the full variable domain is DSGVTQTPKHLITATGQRVTLRCSPRSGDLSVYWYQQSLDQGLQFLIQYYNGEERAKGNILERFSAQQFPDLHSELNLSSLELGDSALYFCASSVDPGYEQYFGPGTRLTVT.

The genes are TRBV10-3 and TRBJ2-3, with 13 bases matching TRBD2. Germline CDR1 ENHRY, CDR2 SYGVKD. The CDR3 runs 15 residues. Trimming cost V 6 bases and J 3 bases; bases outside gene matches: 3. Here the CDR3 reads CAISWTSGSTDTQYF. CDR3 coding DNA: TGTGCCATCAGCTGGACTAGCGGGAGTACAGATACGCAGTATTTT.